This TCR beta chain came from a study of blood T cell repertoires in COVID-19. Whole-study context: The origin of the acute and convalescent COVID-19 samples was the United States, Italy and Spain. T cells, B-cell-depleted T cells, or PBMCs supplied cDNA or gDNA.

This CDR3 contains 15 residues. V dropped 3 bases and J dropped 4; count of bases not matched to a gene: 4. Germline-derived CDR1 and CDR2 are GTSNPN and SVGIG (reference sequence). Enrollees, about 18 to 100 years old, lived in approximately 25 US areas. Profiled with immunoSEQ multiplex PCR; TCRdb holds only in-frame clones, not every one. The repertoire has a few hundred thousand clones, 70% to 90% of them found once; the top ten carry more than 1%. The chain links TRBV30 to TRBJ1-3, with 12 bases fitting TRBD1. Material: PBMCs or T cells enriched from blood (not recorded which). The sequence was obtained from a woman aged 18-35 years who had recovered from COVID-19. This CDR3 reads CAWRGDRGHGNTIYF. The DNA of the CDR3 is TGTGCCTGGAGAGGGGACAGGGGGCACGGAAACACCATATATTTT.